This TCR beta chain was sequenced during a study of cytomegalovirus exposure and HLA in healthy donors. Remarks on this clone: Its antigen is as yet unknown.

This CDR3 is built from 14 residues. Trimming removed 6 bases from V and 0 bases from J, with 9 bases in between. Germline V gene lookup returns CDR1 MNHNS and CDR2 SASEGT. Study outcomes and limitations: Overall, around 160 TCR beta chains were annotated as cytomegalovirus-associated. According to a later analysis, donors in an Asian-associated ancestry cluster reportedly had fewer N-insertions than the roughly 640-donor mean.

PCR used 60 Vbeta primers and 13 Jbeta primers. The repertoire was sequenced with immunoSEQ multiplex PCR; TCRdb's copy has only in-frame clones and lacks some. The sample has fewer than 200,000 clones; 70% to 90% are singletons. The clonotype comes from a woman under 40 in good health and CMV-seronegative. This rearrangement joins TRBV6-1 to TRBJ1-5; TRBD1 is a possible D gene (6 bases). Sequencing used PBMCs. CDR3 residues: CASSGQYSNQPQHF. CDR3 DNA: TGTGCCAGCAGCGGACAGTATAGCAATCAGCCCCAGCATTTT.